The 10 T cell receptor beta chains below all came from one sample that was sequenced in a study of PD-1 blockade in classical Hodgkin lymphoma. As to time point: cycle 4 day 1 (C4D1), after 6 weeks of nivolumab. No patient escaped relapse after autologous stem cell transplantation, and brentuximab vedotin exposure varied. Sequencing used immunoSEQ multiplex PCR; TCRdb keeps in-frame clones, though not all of them. The sample consists of 40,000 to 50,000 clones, roughly two thirds of them appearing once. The sequencing here drew on peripheral blood mononuclear cells (PBMCs), taken before the fourth cycle of nivolumab. The receptors were gathered from a human donor with classical Hodgkin lymphoma.

This chain uses TRBV19 with TRBJ1-1, with D hard to call. V lost 4 bases and J 6 bases, leaving 6 bases between the germline ends. This CDR3 is 11 amino acids long. The germline V gene encodes CDR1 LNHDA and CDR2 SQIVND (reference sequence). CDR3 bases: TGTGCCAGTAGTAGGTTCTCTGAAGCTTTCTTT. It specifies CASSRFSEAFF.

The rearrangement uses TRBV5-1 and TRBJ2-3; 7 bases line up with TRBD2. The trim removed 0 bases at V and 2 bases at J, leaving 6 bases unmatched. The germline CDR1 and CDR2 sequences are SGHRS and YFSETQ. This CDR3 is built from 16 residues. The CDR3 bases are TGCGCCAGCAGCTTGGGGGTAGCGGGCCCCACAGATACGCAGTATTTT. Translation: CASSLGVAGPTDTQYF. The full variable domain, rest sourced from reference TRBV5-1 and TRBJ2-3, is KAGVTQTPRYLIKTRGQQVTLSCSPISGHRSVSWYQQTPGQGLQFLFEYFSETQRNKGNFPGRFSGRQFSNSRSEMNVSTLELGDSALYLCASSLGVAGPTDTQYFGPGTRLTVL.

This clone was counted once. J is TRBJ2-1 and V is TRBV7-9; a weak D match, TRBD2 (6 bases). Germline V gives CDR1 SEHNR, CDR2 FQNEAQ (reference sequence). V was clipped by 6 bases and J by 10 bases, with 13 bases between them. This CDR3 region has 12 residues. This CDR3 reads CASRETRLEQFF. The CDR3 DNA is TGTGCCAGCAGAGAGACTAGGTTGGAGCAGTTCTTC.

This clone was found once. The CDR3 region has the DNA TGTGCCAGCAGCTTAGCGAGCCGGGAAGCTTTCTTT. Encoded protein: CASSLASREAFF. This chain links TRBV7-9 with TRBJ1-1; the D is unclear. V gave up 0 bases and J gave up 8 bases, with 7 bases separating them. The CDR3 has 12 amino acids. Germline values: CDR1 SEHNR, CDR2 FQNEAQ (reference sequence).

The chain recombines TRBV6-6 with TRBJ1-1, with TRBD1 as a possible D gene (5 bases). V lost 6 bases, J lost 9 bases, and 14 bases lay in between. CDR3 length: 12 residues. CDR1 is MNHNY, CDR2 SVGAGI, per germline (reference sequence). The chain's CDR3 is CASSLGTGKAFF. The CDR3 DNA sequence: TGTGCCAGCAGCCTCGGGACTGGAAAAGCTTTCTTT.

The chain has TRBV18 and TRBJ2-5; a weak D match, TRBD2 (5 bases). V gave up 2 bases and J gave up 5 bases, with 24 bases separating them. CDR3 length: 18 residues. From germline, CDR1 is KGHSH and CDR2 LQKENI. This CDR3 reads CASSPEGAPGKGEETQYF. In DNA form, the CDR3 reads TGTGCCAGCTCACCAGAGGGTGCTCCGGGGAAGGGAGAGGAGACCCAGTACTTC.

A few counts support this clone. This sequence joins TRBV15 and TRBJ2-1; maybe TRBD2 (6 bases). Trimming removed 0 bases from V and 5 bases from J, with 17 bases in between. Germline V gene data show CDR1 as LNHNV and CDR2 as YYDKDF (reference sequence). The CDR3 length is 17 residues. In nucleotides, the CDR3 is TGTGCCACCAGCAGAGATCTGGTACTAGCCCCCAACAATGAGCAGTTCTTC. Translation: CATSRDLVLAPNNEQFF.

The chain carries TRBV7-9 and TRBJ2-2; D possibly corresponds to TRBD1 (5 bases). The CDR3 is made up of 15 amino acids. The ends were cut back, 5 bases at V and 0 bases at J, with 10 bases in the middle. From germline, CDR1 is SEHNR and CDR2 FQNEAQ (reference sequence). The chain's CDR3 is CASSRQITNTGELFF. The CDR3 bases are TGTGCCAGCAGCCGACAGATTACGAACACCGGGGAGCTGTTTTTT.

The V gene is TRBV19, the J gene TRBJ2-7; 12 bases align to TRBD1. The germline gives CDR1 LNHDA, CDR2 SQIVND (reference sequence). The CDR3 length is 15 residues. J was trimmed by 5 bases and V by 8 bases; bases with no gene match: 10. This CDR3 is CASSPRDRGRDEQYF. For the CDR3, the DNA is TGTGCCAGTTCCCCCCGGGACAGGGGGCGAGACGAGCAGTACTTC.

The rearrangement uses TRBV6-5 and TRBJ1-5; D is unresolved. The germline CDR1 and CDR2 sequences are MNHEY and SVGAGI. The CDR3 is made up of 15 amino acids. Deletions cut 2 bases from V and 5 bases from J, with 13 bases between. The CDR3 nucleotides read TGTGCCAGCAGTTACCTTAACCGCTTTTATCAGCCCCAGCATTTT. This gives the protein CASSYLNRFYQPQHF.